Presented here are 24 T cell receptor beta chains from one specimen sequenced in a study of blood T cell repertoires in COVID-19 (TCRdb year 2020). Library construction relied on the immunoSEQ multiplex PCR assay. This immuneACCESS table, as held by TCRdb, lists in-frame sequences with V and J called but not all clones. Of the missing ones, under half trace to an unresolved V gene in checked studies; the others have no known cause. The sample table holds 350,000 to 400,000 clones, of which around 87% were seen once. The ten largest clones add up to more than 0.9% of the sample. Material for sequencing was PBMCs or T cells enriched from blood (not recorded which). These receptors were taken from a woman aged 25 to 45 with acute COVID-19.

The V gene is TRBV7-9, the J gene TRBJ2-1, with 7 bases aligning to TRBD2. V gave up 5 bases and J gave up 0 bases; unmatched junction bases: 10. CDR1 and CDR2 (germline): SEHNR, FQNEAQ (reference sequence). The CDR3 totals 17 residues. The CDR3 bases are TGTGCCAGCAGCCAGCGGGGCGCTGGAGGCTCCTACAATGAGCAGTTCTTC. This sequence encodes CASSQRGAGGSYNEQFF.

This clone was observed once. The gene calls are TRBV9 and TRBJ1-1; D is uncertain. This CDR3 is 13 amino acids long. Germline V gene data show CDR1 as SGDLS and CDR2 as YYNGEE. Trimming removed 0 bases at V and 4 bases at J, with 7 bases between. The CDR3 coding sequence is TGTGCCAGCAGCGTAGTGCTCAGCACTGAAGCTTTCTTT. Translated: CASSVVLSTEAFF.

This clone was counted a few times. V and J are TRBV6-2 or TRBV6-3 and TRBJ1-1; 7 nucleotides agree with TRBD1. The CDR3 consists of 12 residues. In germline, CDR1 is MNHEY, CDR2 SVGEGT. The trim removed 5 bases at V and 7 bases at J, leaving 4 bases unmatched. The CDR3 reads CASSRAGGEAFF. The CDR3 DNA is TGTGCCAGCAGTAGGGCAGGGGGTGAAGCTTTCTTT.

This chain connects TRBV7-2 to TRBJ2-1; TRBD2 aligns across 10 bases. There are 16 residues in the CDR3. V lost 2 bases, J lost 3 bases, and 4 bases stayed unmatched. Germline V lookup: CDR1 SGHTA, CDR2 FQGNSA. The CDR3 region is CASSLKAGGGYNEQFF. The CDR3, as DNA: TGTGCCAGCAGCTTAAAAGCGGGGGGGGGCTACAATGAGCAGTTCTTC.

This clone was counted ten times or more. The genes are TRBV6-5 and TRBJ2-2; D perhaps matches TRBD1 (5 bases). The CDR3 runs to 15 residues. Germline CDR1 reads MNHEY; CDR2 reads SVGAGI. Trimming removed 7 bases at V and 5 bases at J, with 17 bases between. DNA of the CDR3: TGTGCCAGCACTTATTGGGCAGGGCGAACCGGGGAGCTGTTTTTT. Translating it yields CASTYWAGRTGELFF.

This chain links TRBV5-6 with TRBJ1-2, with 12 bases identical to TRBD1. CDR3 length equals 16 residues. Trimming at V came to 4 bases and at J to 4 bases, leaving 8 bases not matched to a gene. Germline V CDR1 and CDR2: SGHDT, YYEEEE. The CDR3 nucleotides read TGTGCCAGCAGCCCGGGGACAGGGGGCGTTATCTATGGCTACACCTTC. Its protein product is CASSPGTGGVIYGYTF.

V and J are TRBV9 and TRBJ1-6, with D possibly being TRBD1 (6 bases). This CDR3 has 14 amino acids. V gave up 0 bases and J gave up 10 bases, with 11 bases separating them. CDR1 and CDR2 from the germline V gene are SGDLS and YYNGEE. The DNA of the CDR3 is TGTGCCAGCAGCGTAGAGAAGGGGGACTCACCCCTCCACTTT. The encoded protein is CASSVEKGDSPLHF.

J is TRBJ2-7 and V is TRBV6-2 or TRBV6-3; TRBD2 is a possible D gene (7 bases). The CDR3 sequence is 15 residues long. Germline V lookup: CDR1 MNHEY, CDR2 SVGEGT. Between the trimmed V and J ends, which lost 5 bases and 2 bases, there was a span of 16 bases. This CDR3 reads CASSDPGGKPYEQYF. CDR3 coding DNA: TGTGCCAGCAGTGATCCGGGGGGCAAACCCTACGAGCAGTACTTC.

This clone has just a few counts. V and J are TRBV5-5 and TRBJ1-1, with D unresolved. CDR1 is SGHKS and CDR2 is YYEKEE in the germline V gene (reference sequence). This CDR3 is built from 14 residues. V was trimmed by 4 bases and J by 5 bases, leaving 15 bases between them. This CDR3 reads CASSRHPERTEAFF. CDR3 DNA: TGTGCCAGCAGCCGCCACCCCGAGAGGACTGAAGCTTTCTTT.

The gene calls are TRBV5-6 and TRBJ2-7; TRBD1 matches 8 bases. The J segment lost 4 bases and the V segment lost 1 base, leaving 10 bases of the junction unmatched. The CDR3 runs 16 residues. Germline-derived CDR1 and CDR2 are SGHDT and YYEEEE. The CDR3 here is CASSLKQGVERYEQYF. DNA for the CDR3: TGTGCCAGCAGCTTGAAACAGGGGGTGGAAAGGTACGAGCAGTACTTC.

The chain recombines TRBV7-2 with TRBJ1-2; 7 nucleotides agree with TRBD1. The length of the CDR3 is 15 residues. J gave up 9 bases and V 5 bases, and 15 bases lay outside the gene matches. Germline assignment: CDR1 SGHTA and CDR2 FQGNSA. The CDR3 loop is CASSISQGLATSYTF. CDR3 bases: TGTGCCAGCAGCATATCACAGGGGCTCGCTACAAGCTACACCTTC.

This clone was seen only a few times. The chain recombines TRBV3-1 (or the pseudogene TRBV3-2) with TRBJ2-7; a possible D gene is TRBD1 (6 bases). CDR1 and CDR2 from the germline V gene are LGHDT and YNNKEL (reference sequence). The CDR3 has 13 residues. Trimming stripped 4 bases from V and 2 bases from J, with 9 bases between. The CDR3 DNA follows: TGTGCCAGCAGCCTAGGGGGTACCTACGAGCAGTACTTC. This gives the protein CASSLGGTYEQYF.

CDR3 DNA: TGTGCCAGCACCTGGAGCCGGGGACAGTATCAGCCCCAGCATTTT. Its protein product is CASTWSRGQYQPQHF. The chain combines TRBV6-5 with TRBJ1-5; TRBD1 aligns across 7 bases. CDR3 length: 15 residues. Germline V gene lookup returns CDR1 MNHEY and CDR2 SVGAGI. After removal of 7 bases from V and 5 bases from J, the junction contained 11 bases not matched to a gene.

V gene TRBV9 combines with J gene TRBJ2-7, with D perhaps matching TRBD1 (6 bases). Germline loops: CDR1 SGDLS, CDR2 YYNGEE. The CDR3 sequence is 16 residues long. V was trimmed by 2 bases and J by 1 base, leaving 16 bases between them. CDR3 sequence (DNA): TGTGCCAGCAGCGTCGGACAGCCTGCCAATTCCTACGAGCAGTACTTC. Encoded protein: CASSVGQPANSYEQYF.

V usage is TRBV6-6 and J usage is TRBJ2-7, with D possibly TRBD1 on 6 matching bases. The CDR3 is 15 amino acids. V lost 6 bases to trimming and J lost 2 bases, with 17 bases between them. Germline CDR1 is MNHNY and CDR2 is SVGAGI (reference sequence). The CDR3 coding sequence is TGTGCCAGCAGAGAACAGGGTAGTCTAGCCTACGAGCAGTACTTC. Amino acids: CASREQGSLAYEQYF.

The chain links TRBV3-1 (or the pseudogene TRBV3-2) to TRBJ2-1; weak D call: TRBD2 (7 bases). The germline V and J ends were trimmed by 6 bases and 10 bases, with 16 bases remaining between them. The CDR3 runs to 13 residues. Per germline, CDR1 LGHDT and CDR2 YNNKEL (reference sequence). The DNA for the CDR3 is TGTGCCAGCAGTCCGGGGGGCCCTGGGGAGCAGTTCTTC. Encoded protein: CASSPGGPGEQFF.

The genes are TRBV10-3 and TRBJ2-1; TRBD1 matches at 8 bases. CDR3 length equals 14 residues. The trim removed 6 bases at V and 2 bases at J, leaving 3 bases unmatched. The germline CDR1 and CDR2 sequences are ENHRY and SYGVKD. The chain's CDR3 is CAIRDRAPYNEQFF. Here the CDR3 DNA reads TGTGCCATCAGGGACAGGGCGCCCTACAATGAGCAGTTCTTC.

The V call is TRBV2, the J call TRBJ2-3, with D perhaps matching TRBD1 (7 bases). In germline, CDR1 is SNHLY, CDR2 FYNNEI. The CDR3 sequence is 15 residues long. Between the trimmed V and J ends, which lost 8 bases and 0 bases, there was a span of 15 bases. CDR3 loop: CASYKGGQSTDTQYF. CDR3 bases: TGTGCCAGCTACAAGGGGGGACAGAGCACAGATACGCAGTATTTT.

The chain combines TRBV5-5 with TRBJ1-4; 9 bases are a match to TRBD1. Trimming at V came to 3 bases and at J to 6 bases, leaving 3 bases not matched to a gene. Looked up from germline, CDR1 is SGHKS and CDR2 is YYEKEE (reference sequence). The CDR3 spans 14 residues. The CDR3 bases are TGTGCCAGCAGCTCACAGGGGGCTTATGAAAAACTGTTTTTT. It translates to CASSSQGAYEKLFF.

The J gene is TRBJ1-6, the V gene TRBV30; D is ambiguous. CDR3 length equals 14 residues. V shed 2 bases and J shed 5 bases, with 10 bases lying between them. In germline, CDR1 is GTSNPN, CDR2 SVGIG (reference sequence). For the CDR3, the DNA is TGTGCCTGGAGTCCGGGGATACATAATTCACCCCTCCACTTT. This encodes CAWSPGIHNSPLHF.

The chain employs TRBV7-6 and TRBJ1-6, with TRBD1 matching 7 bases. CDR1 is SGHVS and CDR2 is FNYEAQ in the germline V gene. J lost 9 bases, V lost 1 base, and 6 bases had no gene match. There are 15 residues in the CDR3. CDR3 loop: CASSLEQGRGSPLHF. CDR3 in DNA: TGTGCCAGCAGCTTAGAACAGGGGAGAGGTTCACCCCTCCACTTT.

The CDR3 reads CASSLDRGWGTEAFF. The CDR3 nucleotides are TGTGCCAGCAGCTTGGACAGGGGTTGGGGCACTGAAGCTTTCTTT. V and J are TRBV5-6 and TRBJ1-1, with 7 positions matching TRBD1. With V trimmed by 0 bases and J by 4 bases, 6 bases remained unmatched. The CDR3 contains 15 residues. Germline CDR1 reads SGHDT; CDR2 reads YYEEEE.

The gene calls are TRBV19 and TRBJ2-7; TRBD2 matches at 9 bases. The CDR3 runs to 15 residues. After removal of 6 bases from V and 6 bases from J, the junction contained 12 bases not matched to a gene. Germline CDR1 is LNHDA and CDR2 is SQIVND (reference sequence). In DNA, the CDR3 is TGTGCCAGTAGCAACCCGGGACTAGCCTCGGGCGAGCAGTACTTC. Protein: CASSNPGLASGEQYF.

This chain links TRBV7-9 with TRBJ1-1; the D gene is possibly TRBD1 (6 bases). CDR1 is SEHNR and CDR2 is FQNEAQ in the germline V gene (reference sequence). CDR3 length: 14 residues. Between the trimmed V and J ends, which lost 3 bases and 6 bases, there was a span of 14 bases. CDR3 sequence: CASSFYDRRAEAFF. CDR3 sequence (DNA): TGTGCCAGCAGCTTTTATGACAGGCGGGCTGAAGCTTTCTTT.